This entry features one T cell receptor beta chain sequence. Its specificity is unknown. This table comes from immunoSEQ multiplex PCR, and its TCRdb copy is limited to in-frame clones, with some not included. The sample has approximately 100,000 clones, approximately 89% seen once. V lost 6 bases, J lost 7 bases, and 14 bases stayed unmatched. Germline lookup yields CDR1 GTSNPN and CDR2 SVGIG (reference sequence). The CDR3 totals 15 residues. This sample is drawn from a study of a mutant IDH1 vaccine in newly diagnosed glioma. Overall study context: Radiotherapy alone preceded vaccination by 4-6 weeks; alternatively, vaccination started with temozolomide cycles.

Time point: week 47, end of study. In the vaccine, a single dose held 300 ug of the mutant IDH1 20-mer peptide, along with topical imiquimod. This TCR came from a woman between 50 and 59 years old with glioma. The chain joins TRBV30 to TRBJ1-2; 10 nucleotides line up with TRBD1. The material was PBMCs, obtained from a glioma patient whose treatment included an IDH1 peptide vaccine. In nucleotides, the CDR3 is TGTGCCTGTCCGGGACAGGGGTTAAAGAGGGCTGGCTACACCTTC. Residues: CACPGQGLKRAGYTF.